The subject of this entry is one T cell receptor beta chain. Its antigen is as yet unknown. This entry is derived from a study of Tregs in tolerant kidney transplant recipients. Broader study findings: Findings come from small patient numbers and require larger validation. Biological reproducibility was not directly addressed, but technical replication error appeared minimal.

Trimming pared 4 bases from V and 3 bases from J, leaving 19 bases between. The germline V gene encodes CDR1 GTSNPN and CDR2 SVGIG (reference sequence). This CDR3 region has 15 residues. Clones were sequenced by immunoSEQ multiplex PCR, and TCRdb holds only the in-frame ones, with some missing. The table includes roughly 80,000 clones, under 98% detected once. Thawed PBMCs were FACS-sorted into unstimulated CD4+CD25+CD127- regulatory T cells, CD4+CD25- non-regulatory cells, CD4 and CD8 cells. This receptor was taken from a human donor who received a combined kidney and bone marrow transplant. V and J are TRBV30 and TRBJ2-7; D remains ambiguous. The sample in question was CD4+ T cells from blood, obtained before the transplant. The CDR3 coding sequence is TGTGCCTGGACTCTCGAAGCTCACCCGAACTACGAGCAGTACTTC. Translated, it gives CAWTLEAHPNYEQYF. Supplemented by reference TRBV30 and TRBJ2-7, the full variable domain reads SQTIHQWPATLVQPVGSPLSLECTVEGTSNPNLYWYRQAAGRGLQLLFYSVGIGQISSEVPQNLSASRPQDRQFILSSKKLLLSDSGFYLCAWTLEAHPNYEQYFGPGTRLTVT.